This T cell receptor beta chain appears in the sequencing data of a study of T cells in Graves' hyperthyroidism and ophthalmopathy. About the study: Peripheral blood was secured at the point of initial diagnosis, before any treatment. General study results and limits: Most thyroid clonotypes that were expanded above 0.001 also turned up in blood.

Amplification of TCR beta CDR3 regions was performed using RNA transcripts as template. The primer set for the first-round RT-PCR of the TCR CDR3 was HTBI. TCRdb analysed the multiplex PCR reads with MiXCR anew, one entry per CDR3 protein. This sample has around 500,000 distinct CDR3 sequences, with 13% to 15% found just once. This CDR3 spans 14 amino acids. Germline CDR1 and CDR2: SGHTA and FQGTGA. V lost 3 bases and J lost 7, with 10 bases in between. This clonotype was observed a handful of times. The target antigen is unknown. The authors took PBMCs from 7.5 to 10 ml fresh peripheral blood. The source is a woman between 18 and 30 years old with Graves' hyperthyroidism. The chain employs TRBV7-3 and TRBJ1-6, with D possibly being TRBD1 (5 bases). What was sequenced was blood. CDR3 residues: CASSLGRTNSPLHF. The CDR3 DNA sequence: TGTGCCAGCAGCTTGGGACGGACGAATTCACCCCTCCACTTT.